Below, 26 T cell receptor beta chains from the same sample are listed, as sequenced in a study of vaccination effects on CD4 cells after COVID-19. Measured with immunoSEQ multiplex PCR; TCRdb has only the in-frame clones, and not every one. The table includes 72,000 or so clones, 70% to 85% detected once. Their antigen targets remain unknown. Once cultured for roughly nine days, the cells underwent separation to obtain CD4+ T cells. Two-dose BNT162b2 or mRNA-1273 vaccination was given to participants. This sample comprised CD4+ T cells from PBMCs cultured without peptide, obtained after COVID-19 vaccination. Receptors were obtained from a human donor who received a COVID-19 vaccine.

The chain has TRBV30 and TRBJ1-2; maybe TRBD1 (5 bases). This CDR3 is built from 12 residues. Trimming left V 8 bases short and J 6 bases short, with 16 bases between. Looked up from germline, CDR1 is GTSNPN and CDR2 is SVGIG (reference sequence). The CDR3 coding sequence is TGTGCCCGCAGGGATGGGGTAAATGGCTACACCTTC. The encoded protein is CARRDGVNGYTF.

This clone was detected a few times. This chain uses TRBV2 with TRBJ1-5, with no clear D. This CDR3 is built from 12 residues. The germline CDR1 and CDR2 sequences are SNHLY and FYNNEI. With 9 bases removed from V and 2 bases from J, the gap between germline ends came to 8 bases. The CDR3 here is CASNGGNQPQHF. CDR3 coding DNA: TGTGCCAGTAATGGGGGCAATCAGCCCCAGCATTTT.

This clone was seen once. The CDR3 here is CASSHRGLGNEKLFF. CDR3 nucleotides: TGTGCCAGCAGCCACAGGGGGCTGGGTAATGAAAAACTGTTTTTT. This sequence joins TRBV3-1 (or the pseudogene TRBV3-2) and TRBJ1-4, with 8 bases that match TRBD1. Germline-derived CDR1 and CDR2 are LGHDT and YNNKEL (reference sequence). The V gene end was trimmed by 3 bases and the J gene end by 4 bases; junction bases not matched to a gene: 4. The CDR3 spans 15 residues.

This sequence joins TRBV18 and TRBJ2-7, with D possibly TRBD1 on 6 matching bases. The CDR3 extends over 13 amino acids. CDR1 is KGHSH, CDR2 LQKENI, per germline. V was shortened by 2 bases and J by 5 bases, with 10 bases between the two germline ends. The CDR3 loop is CASSPTRTDEQYV. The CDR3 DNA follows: TGTGCCAGCTCACCAACCAGGACAGACGAGCAGTACGTC.

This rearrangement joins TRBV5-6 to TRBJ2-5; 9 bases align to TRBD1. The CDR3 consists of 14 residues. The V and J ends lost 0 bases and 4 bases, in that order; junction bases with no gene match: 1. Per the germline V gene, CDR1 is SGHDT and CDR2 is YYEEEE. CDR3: CASSLATGGETQYF. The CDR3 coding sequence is TGTGCCAGCAGCTTGGCGACAGGGGGAGAGACCCAGTACTTC.

The CDR3 DNA reads as TGTGCCAGCAGTTTACGTGGATACTCCTACGAGCAGTACGTC. Its translation: CASSLRGYSYEQYV. The V and J genes are TRBV28 and TRBJ2-7; D ambiguous. The CDR3 extends over 14 amino acids. The V end was cut by 2 bases, the J end by 0 bases, with 8 bases between. Germline V gene sequence: CDR1 MDHEN, CDR2 SYDVKM.

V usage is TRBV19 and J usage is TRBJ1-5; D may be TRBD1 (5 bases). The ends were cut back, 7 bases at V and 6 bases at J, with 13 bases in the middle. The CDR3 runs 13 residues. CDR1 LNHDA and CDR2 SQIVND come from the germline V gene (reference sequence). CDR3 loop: CASTDTGGQPQHF. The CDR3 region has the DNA TGTGCCAGTACTGATACGGGGGGTCAGCCCCAGCATTTT.

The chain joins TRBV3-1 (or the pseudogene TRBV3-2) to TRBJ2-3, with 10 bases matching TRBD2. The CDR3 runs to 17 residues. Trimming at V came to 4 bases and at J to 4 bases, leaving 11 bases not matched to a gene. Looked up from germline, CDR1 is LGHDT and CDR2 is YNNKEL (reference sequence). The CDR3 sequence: CASSRTLAGGLSDTQYF. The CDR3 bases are TGTGCCAGCAGCCGCACCTTAGCGGGGGGATTATCAGATACGCAGTATTTT.

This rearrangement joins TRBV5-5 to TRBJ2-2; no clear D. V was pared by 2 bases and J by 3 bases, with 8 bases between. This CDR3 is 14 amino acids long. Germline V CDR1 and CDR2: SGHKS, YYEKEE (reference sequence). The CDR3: CASSFLGYTGELFF. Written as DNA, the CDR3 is TGTGCCAGCAGCTTCTTAGGGTACACCGGGGAGCTGTTTTTT.

The DNA for the CDR3 is TGTGCCAGTGGCCGGGGCAGGGGGGTTGCGGAGACCCAGTACTTC. It specifies CASGRGRGVAETQYF. The chain employs TRBV19 and TRBJ2-5; TRBD1 might be the D (7 bases). The CDR3 loop spans 15 amino acids. Germline CDR1 LNHDA, CDR2 SQIVND (reference sequence). The ends were cut back, 8 bases at V and 5 bases at J, with 21 bases in the middle.

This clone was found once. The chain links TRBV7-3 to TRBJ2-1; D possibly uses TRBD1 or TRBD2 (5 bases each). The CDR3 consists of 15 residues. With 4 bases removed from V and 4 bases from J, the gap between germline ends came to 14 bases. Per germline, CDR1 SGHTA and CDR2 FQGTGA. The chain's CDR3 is CASSSTGTVYNEQFF. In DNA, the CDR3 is TGTGCCAGCAGCTCCACCGGGACGGTGTACAATGAGCAGTTCTTC.

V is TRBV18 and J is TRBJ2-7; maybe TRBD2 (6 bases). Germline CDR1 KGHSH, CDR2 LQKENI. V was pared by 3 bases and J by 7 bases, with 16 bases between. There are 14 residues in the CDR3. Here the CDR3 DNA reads TGTGCCAGCTCACCTCAGGGAGGACCGGGTGAGCAGTACGTC. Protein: CASSPQGGPGEQYV.

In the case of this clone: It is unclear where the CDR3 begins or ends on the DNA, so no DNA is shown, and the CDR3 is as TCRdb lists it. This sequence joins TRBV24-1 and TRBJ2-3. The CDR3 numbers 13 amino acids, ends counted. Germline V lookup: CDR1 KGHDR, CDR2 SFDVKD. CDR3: CATSVPPTDTQYF.

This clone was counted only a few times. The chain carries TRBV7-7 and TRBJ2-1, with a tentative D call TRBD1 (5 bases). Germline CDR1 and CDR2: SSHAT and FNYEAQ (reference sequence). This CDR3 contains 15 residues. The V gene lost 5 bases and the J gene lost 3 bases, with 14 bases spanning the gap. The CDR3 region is CASSHDSSIYNEQFF. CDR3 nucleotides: TGTGCCAGCAGCCACGACAGTAGTATCTACAATGAGCAGTTCTTC.

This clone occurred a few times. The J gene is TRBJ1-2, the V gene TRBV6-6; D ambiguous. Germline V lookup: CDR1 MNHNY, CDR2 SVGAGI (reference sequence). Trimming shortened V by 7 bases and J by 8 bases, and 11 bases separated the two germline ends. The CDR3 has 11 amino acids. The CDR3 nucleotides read TGTGCCAGCATTATGGGTGGCGGCTACACCTTC. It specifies CASIMGGGYTF.

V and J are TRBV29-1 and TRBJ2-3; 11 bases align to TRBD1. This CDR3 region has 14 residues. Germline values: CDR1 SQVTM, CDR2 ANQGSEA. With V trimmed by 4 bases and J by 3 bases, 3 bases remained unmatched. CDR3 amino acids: CSVGRDRGTDTQYF. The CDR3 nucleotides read TGCAGCGTTGGCAGGGACAGGGGGACAGATACGCAGTATTTT.

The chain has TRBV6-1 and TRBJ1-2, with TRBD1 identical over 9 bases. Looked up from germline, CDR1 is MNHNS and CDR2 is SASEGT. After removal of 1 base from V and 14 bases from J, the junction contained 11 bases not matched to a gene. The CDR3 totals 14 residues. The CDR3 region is CASSEGGTGWFGTF. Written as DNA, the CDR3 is TGTGCCAGCAGTGAAGGAGGGACAGGGTGGTTCGGAACCTTC.

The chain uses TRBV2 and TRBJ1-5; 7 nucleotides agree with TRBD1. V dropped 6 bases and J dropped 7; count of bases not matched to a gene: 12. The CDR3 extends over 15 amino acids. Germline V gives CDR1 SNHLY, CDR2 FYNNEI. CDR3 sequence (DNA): TGTGCCAGCAGCGGAACAGGGGTAGGCGGCCAGCCCCAGCATTTT. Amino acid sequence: CASSGTGVGGQPQHF.

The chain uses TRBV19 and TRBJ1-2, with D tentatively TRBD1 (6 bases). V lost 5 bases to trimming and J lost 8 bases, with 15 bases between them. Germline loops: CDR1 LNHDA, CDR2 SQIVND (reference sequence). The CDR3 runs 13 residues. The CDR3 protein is CASSSQYGGGYTF. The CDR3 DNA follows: TGTGCCAGTAGTTCCCAATATGGGGGCGGCTACACCTTC.

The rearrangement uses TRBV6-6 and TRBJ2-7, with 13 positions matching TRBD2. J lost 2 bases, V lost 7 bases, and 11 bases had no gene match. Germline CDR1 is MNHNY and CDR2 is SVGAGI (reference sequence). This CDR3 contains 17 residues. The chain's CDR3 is CASTRTSGGALAYEQYV. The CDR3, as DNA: TGTGCCAGCACTCGAACTAGCGGGGGGGCCCTGGCCTACGAGCAGTACGTC.

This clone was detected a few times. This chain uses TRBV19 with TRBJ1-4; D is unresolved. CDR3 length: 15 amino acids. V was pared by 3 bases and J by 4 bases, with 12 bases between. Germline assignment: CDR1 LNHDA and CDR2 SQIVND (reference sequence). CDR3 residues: CASSIRALGNEKLFF. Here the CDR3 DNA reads TGTGCCAGTAGTATTCGGGCCTTAGGTAATGAAAAACTGTTTTTT.

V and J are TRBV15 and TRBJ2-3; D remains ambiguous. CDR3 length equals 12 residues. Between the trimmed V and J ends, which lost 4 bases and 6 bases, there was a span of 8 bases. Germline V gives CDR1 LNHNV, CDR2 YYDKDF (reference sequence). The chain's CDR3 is CATSKDRDTQYF. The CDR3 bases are TGTGCCACCAGCAAAGATCGGGATACGCAGTATTTT.

CDR3 DNA sequence: TGTGCCAGCAGTTTATCCGGAGCAAACCAAGAGACCCAGTACTTC. Its translation: CASSLSGANQETQYF. The J gene is TRBJ2-5, the V gene TRBV28; D is uncertain. V gave up 1 base and J gave up 0 bases, with 9 bases separating them. The CDR3 is 15 amino acids. Germline V gene lookup returns CDR1 MDHEN and CDR2 SYDVKM.

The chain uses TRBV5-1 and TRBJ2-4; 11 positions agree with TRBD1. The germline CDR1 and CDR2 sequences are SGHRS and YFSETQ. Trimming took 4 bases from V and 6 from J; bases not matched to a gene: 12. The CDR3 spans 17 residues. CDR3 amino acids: CASSREPGQGGGNIQYF. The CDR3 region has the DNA TGCGCCAGCAGCCGAGAACCGGGACAGGGGGGCGGAAACATTCAGTACTTC.

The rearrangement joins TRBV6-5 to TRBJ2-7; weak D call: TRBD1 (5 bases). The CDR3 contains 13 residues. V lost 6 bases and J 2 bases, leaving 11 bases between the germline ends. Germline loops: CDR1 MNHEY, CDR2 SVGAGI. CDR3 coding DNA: TGTGCCAGCAGACCAGGGCTCACCTACGAGCAGTACGTC. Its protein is CASRPGLTYEQYV.

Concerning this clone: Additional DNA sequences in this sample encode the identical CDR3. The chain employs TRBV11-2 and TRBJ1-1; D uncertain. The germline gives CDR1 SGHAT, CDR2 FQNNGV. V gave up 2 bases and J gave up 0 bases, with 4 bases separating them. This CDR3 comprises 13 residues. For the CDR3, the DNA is TGTGCCAGCAGCTTAAGGTTGAACACTGAAGCTTTCTTT. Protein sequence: CASSLRLNTEAFF.